This T cell receptor beta chain was sequenced in a study of human T cells and chemical hapten exposure. Regarding time point: patch test 1, 2 weeks after DPC sensitization. The treatment is: therapeutic diphenylcyclopropenone sensitization with weekly scalp DPC. The V end was cut by 8 bases, the J end by 1 base, with 12 bases between. The CDR3 spans 14 residues. The study's library attached unique molecular identifiers to single cDNA molecules. TCRdb processed the RACE reads anew with MiXCR; each CDR3 protein has one entry. The sample consists of under 200,000 distinct CDR3 sequences, roughly 15% of them appearing once. The study, taken as a whole, reports: No alteration of TCRs above 1 in 1000 frequency was seen with DPC sensitization.

This clonotype was observed a handful of times. Its antigen is unknown. The chain uses TRBV12-3 or TRBV12-4 and TRBJ2-4; D gene unclear. This TCR derives from a woman in her thirties with alopecia areata. Some clones in this sample may be carry-over from other donors' samples. The source was whole blood, collected in connection with sensitization to the hapten diphenylcyclopropenone (DPC). This CDR3 reads CASSTLAAKNIQYF. For the CDR3, the DNA is TGTGCCAGCTCTACTTTGGCGGCCAAAAACATTCAGTACTTC.